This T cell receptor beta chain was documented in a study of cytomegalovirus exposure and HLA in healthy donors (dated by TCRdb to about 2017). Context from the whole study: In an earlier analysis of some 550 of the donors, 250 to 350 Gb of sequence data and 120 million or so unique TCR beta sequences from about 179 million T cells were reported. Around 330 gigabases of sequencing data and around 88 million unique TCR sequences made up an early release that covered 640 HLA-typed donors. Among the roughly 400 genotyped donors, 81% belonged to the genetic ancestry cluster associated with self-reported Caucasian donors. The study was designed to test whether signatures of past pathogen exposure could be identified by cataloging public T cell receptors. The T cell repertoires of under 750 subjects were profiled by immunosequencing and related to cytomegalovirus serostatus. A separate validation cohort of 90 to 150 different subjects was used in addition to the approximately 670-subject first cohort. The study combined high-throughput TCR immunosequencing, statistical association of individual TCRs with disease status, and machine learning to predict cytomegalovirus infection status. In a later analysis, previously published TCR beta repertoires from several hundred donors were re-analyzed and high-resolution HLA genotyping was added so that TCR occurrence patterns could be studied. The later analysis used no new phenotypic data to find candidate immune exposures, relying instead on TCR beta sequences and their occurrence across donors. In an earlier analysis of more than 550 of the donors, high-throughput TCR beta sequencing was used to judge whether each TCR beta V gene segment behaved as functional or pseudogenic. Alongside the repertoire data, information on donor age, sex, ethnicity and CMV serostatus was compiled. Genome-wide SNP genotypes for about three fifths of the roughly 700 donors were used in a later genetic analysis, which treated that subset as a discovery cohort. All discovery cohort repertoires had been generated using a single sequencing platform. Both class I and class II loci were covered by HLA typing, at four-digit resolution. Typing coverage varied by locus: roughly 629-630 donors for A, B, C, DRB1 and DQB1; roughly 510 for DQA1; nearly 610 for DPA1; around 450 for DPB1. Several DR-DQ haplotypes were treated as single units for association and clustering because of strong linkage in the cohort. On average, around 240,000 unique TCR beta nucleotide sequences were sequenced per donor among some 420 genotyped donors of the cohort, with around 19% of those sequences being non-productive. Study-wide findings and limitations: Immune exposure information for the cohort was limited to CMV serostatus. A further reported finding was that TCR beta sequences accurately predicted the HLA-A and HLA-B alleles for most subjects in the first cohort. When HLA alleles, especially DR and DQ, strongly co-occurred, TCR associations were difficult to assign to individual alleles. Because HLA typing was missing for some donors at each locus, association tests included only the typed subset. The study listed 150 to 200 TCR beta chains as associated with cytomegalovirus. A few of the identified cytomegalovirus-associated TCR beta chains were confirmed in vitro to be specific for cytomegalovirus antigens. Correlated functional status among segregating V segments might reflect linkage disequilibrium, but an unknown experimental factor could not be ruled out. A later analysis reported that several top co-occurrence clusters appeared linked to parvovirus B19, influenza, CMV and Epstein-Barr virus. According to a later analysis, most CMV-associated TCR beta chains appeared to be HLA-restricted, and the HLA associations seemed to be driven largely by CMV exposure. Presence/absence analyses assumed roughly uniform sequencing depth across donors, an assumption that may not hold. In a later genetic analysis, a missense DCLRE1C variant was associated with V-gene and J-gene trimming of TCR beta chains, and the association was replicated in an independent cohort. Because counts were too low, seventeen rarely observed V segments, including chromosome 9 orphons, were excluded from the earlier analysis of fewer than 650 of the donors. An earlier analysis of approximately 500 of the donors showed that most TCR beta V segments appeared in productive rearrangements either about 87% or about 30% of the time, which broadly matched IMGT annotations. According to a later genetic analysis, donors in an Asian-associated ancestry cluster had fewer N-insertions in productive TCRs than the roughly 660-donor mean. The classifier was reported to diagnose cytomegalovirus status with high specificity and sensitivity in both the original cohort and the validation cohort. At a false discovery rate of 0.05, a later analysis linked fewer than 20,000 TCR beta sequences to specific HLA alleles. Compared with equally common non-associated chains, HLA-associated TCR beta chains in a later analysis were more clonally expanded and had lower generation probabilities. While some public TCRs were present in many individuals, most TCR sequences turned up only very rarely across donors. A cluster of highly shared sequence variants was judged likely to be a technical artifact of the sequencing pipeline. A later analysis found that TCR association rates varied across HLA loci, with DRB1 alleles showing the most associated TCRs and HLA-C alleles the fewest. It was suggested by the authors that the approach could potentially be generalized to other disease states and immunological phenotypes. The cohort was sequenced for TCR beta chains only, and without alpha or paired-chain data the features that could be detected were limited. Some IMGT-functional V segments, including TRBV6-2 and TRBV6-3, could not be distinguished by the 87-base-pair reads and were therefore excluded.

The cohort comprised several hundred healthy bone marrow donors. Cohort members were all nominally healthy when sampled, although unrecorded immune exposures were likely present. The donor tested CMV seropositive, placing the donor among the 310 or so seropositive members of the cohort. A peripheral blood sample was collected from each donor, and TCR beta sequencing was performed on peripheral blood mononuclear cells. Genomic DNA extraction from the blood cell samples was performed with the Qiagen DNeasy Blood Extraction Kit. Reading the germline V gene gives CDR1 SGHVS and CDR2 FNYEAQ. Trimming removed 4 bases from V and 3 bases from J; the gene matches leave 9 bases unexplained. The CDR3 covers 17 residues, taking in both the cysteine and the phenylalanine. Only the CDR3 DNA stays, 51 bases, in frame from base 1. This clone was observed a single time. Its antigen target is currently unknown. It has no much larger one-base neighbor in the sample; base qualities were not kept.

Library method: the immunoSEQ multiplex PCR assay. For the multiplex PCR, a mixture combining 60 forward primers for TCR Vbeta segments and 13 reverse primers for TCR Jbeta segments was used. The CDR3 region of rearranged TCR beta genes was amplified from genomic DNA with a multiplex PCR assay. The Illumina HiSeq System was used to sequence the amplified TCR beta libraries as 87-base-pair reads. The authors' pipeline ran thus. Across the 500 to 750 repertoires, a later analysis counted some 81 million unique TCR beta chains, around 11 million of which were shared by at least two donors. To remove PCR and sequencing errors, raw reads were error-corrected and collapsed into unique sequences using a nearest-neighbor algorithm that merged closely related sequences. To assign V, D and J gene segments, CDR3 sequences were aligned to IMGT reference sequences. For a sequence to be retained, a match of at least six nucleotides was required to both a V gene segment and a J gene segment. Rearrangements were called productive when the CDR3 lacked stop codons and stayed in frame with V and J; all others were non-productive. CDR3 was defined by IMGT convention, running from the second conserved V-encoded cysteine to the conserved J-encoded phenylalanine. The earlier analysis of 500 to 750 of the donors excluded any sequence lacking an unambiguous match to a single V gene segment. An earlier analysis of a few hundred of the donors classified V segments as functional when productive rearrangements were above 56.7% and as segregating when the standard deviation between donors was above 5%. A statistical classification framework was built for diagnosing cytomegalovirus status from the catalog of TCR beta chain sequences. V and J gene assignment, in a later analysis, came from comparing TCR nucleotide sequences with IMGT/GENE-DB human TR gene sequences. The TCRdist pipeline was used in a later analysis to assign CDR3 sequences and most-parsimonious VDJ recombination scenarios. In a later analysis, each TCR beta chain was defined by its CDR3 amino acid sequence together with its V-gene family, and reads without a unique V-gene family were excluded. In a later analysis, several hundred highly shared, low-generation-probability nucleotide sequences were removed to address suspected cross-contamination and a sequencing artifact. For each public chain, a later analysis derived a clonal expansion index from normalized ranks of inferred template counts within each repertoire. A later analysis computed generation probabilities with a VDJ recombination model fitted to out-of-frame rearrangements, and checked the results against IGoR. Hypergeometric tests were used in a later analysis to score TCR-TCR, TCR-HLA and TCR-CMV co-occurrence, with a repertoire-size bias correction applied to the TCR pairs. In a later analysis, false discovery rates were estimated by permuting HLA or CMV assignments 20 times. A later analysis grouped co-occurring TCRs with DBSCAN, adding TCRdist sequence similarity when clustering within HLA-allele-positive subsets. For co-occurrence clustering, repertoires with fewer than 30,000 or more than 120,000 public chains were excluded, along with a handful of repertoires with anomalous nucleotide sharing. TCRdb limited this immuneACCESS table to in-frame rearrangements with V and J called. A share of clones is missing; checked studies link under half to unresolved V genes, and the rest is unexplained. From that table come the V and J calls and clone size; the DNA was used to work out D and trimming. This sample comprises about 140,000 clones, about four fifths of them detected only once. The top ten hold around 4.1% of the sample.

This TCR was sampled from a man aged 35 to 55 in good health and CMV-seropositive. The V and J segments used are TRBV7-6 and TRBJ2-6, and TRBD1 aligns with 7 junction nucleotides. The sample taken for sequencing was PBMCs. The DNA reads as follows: TGTGCCAGCAGCTCACGGACAGGCTCGGATGGGGCCAACGTCCTGACTTTC. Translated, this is CASSSRTGSDGANVLTF.